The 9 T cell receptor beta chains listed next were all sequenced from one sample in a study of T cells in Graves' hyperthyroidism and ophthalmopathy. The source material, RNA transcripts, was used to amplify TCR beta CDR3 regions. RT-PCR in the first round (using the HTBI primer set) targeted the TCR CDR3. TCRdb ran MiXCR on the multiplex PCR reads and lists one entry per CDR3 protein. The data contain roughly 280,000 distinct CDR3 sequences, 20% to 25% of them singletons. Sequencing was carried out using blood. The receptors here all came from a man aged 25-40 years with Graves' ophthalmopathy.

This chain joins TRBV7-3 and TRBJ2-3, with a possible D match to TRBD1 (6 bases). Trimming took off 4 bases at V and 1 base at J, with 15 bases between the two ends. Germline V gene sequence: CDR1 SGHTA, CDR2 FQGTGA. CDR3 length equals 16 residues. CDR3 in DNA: TGTGCCAGCAGCTGGGACACAGGGTTAGGCACAGATACGCAGTATTTT. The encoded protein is CASSWDTGLGTDTQYF.

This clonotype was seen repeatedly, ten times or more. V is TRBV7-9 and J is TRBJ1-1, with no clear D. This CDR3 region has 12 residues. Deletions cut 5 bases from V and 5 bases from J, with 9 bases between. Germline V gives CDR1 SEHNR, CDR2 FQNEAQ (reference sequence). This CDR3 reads CASSPTGTEAFF. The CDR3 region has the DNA TGTGCCAGCAGCCCCACGGGGACTGAAGCTTTCTTT.

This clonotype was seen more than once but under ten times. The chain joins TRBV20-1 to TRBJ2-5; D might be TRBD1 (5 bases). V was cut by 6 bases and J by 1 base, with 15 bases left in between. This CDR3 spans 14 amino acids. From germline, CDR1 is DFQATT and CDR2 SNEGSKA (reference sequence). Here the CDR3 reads CSAIKQEIQETQYF. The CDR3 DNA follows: TGCAGTGCCATTAAACAGGAGATCCAAGAGACCCAGTACTTC.

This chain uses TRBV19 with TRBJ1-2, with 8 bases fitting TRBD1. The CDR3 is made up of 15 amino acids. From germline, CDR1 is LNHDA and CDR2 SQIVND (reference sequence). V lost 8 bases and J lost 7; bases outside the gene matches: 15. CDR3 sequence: CASLHTGQGRGGYTF. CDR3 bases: TGTGCCAGTTTGCATACCGGACAGGGTCGAGGTGGCTACACCTTC. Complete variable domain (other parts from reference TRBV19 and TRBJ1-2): DGGITQSPKYLFRKEGQNVTLSCEQNLNHDAMYWYRQDPGQGLRLIYYSQIVNDFQKGDIAEGYSVSREKKESFPLTVTSAQKNPTAFYLCASLHTGQGRGGYTFGSGTRLTVV.

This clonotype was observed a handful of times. The CDR3 reads CASNLHAFNYGYTF. Here the CDR3 DNA reads TGTGCCAGCAACCTTCACGCTTTTAACTATGGCTACACCTTC. The V call is TRBV28, the J call TRBJ1-2; the D is unclear. The germline CDR1 and CDR2 sequences are MDHEN and SYDVKM. Trimming took off 7 bases at V and 1 base at J, with 13 bases between the two ends. The CDR3 is 14 amino acids.

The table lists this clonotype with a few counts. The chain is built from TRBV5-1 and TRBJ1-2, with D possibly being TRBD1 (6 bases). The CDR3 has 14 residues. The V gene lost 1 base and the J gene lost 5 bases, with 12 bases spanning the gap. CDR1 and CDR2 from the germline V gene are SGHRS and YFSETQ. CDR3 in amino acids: CASSLYSGAYGYTF. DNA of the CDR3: TGCGCCAGCAGCTTGTATTCAGGGGCGTATGGCTACACCTTC.

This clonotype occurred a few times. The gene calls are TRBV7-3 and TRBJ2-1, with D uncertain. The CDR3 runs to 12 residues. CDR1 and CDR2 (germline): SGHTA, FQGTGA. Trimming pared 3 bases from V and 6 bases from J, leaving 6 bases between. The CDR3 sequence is CASSFPGNEQFF. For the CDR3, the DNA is TGTGCCAGCAGCTTCCCGGGCAATGAGCAGTTCTTC.

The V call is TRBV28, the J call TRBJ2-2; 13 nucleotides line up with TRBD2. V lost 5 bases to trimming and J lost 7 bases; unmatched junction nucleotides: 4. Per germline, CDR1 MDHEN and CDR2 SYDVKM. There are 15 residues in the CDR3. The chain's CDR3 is CASSKGTSGDGELFF. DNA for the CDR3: TGTGCCAGCAGTAAAGGGACTAGCGGGGACGGGGAGCTGTTTTTT.

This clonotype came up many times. In nucleotides, the CDR3 is TGTGCCAGCAGCTTCCAACCCGGGACTAGCGGGAGAACAGATACGCAGTATTTT. It is translated as CASSFQPGTSGRTDTQYF. The chain combines TRBV7-2 with TRBJ2-3; 14 bases fit TRBD2. The CDR3 runs 18 residues. Germline CDR1 SGHTA, CDR2 FQGNSA. The junction had 8 bases not matched to a gene; V was cut back by 3 bases and J by 3 bases.